This T cell receptor beta chain was profiled in a study of cytomegalovirus exposure and HLA in healthy donors. Details on this clone: Its antigen is as yet unknown.

Points from the study as a whole: Specificity for CMV antigens was confirmed in vitro for a few of the CMV-associated chains.

The V end lost 5 bases, the J end lost 8 bases, and 16 bases lay between the germline ends. The CDR3 loop spans 14 amino acids. Germline V gives CDR1 SGHTA, CDR2 FQGNSA. Method: immunoSEQ multiplex PCR; TCRdb's copy keeps in-frame clones and lacks some. Among roughly 60,000 clones, approximately 96% were seen once, and the ten largest hold approximately 1%. The gene calls are TRBV7-2 and TRBJ2-1, with D perhaps TRBD1 (6 bases). The TCR sequence derives from a man between 18 and 35 years old in good health and CMV-seronegative. Sequenced material: PBMCs. This CDR3 reads CASSHGTFGDEQFF. The CDR3, as DNA: TGTGCCAGCAGCCATGGGACATTTGGGGATGAGCAGTTCTTC.